Listed below are T cell receptor beta chains from one sample, sequenced in a study of T cell changes during pregnancy in multiple sclerosis. The repertoire was sequenced with immunoSEQ multiplex PCR; TCRdb's copy has only in-frame clones and lacks some. Among approximately 51,000 clones, approximately 94% were seen once, and the ten largest hold about 0.56%. The sample here was CD4+ T cells from peripheral blood mononuclear cells, taken in the second trimester of pregnancy. These receptors were obtained from a female donor with multiple sclerosis, enrolled in a pregnancy study. Both conserved end residues are part of each CDR3. Each record gives: clone size, D gene, V gene, J gene, CDR3 DNA, CDR3 protein. D genes are given only for firm matches. Clone size is stated in some rows and not others, as once, few, many or a class when expanded.

abundance: .
d_gene: .
v_gene: TRBV19
j_gene: TRBJ2-7
CDR3nt: TGTGCCAGTAGTCAGACAGGAACCTTCTCTCCCTACGAGCAGTACTTC
CDR3aa: CASSQTGTFSPYEQYF

abundance: .
d_gene: TRBD1
v_gene: TRBV27
j_gene: TRBJ1-6
CDR3nt: TGTGCCACCTTGAGGGCAGGGGGCGAATCACCCCTCCACTTT
CDR3aa: CATLRAGGESPLHF

abundance: .
d_gene: .
v_gene: TRBV5-1
j_gene: TRBJ1-1
CDR3nt: TGCGCCAGCAGCTTGAGCGGACAGCCCCTGAACACTGAAGCTTTCTTT
CDR3aa: CASSLSGQPLNTEAFF

abundance: few
d_gene: TRBD2
v_gene: TRBV5-5
j_gene: TRBJ2-3
CDR3nt: TGTGCCAGCAGCGGGGGACTAGCGGGTCCCACAGATACGCAGTATTTT
CDR3aa: CASSGGLAGPTDTQYF

abundance: .
d_gene: TRBD2
v_gene: TRBV6-5
j_gene: TRBJ2-2
CDR3nt: TGTGCCAGCAGTTACTCGCGTGGGGAGGGGCTGTTTTTT
CDR3aa: CASSYSRGEGLFF

abundance: .
d_gene: .
v_gene: TRBV6-6
j_gene: TRBJ1-5
CDR3nt: TGTGCCAGCAGCTCAGACAGTTATCGCAATCAGCCCCAGCATTTT
CDR3aa: CASSSDSYRNQPQHF

abundance: .
d_gene: TRBD2
v_gene: TRBV6-5
j_gene: TRBJ2-3
CDR3nt: TGTGCCAGCAGGTCGGGGGGACTCACAGATACGCAGTATTTT
CDR3aa: CASRSGGLTDTQYF

abundance: .
d_gene: .
v_gene: TRBV19
j_gene: TRBJ2-3
CDR3nt: TGTGCCAGTAGTCCTAAGGGACAACCTAGCACAGATACGCAGTATTTT
CDR3aa: CASSPKGQPSTDTQYF

abundance: .
d_gene: TRBD2
v_gene: TRBV19
j_gene: TRBJ2-3
CDR3nt: TGTGCCAGTAGTGCCGCAGGCAGCGGGGGGGCAGATACGCAGTATTTT
CDR3aa: CASSAAGSGGADTQYF

abundance: .
d_gene: .
v_gene: TRBV27
j_gene: TRBJ2-5
CDR3nt: TGTGCCAGCACCTCGATCACCGGGAGTCAAGAGACTCAGTACTTC
CDR3aa: CASTSITGSQETQYF

abundance: .
d_gene: TRBD1
v_gene: TRBV5-4
j_gene: TRBJ2-6
CDR3nt: TGTGCCAGCAACCCGACAGGGGGGCTCTCTGGGGCCAACGTCCTGACTTTC
CDR3aa: CASNPTGGLSGANVLTF

abundance: once
d_gene: TRBD2
v_gene: TRBV11-2
j_gene: TRBJ2-2
CDR3nt: TGTGCCAGCAGCCTAGCGGGGGGGAACACCGGGGAGCTGTTTTTT
CDR3aa: CASSLAGGNTGELFF

abundance: .
d_gene: .
v_gene: TRBV29-1
j_gene: TRBJ2-1
CDR3nt: TGCAGGGGGACTCTGGGCCACAATGAGCAGTTCTTC
CDR3aa: CRGTLGHNEQFF

abundance: once
d_gene: TRBD1
v_gene: TRBV10-3
j_gene: TRBJ1-6
CDR3nt: TGTGCCATCAGTGAGTCAGGGGGCGATTCACCCCTCCACTTT
CDR3aa: CAISESGGDSPLHF